The present entry profiles one TCR beta chain with its context. The germline gives CDR1 LGHNT, CDR2 FRNRAP. V shed 6 bases and J shed 0 bases, with 18 bases lying between them. The CDR3 runs to 17 residues. This sample stems from a study of technical replicates of blood from several donors. Repertoires were generated with immunoSEQ multiplex PCR, while TCRdb's copy carries only in-frame clones and drops some. The repertoire consists of approximately 84,000 clones, with 95% to 98% occurring once and the leading ten covering around 0.15%. This rearrangement joins TRBV12-5 to TRBJ1-5; a possible D gene is TRBD1 (6 bases). The sequence was obtained from a human donor in good health. The specimen sequenced was T cells isolated from PBMCs. CDR3 in DNA: TGTGCTAGTGGACCCGACAGGTTTCCCTATAGCAATCAGCCCCAGCATTTT. Translating it yields CASGPDRFPYSNQPQHF.